A single sample gave rise to the 14 T cell receptor beta chains below, sequenced in a study of cytomegalovirus exposure and HLA in healthy donors (dated by TCRdb to the late 2010s). Library prep was done by the immunoSEQ multiplex PCR assay. For the multiplex PCR, a mixture combining 60 forward primers for TCR Vbeta segments and 13 reverse primers for TCR Jbeta segments was used. TCRdb's version of the immuneACCESS table is confined to in-frame rearrangements and falls short of the full clone set. An unresolved V gene accounts for under half of the shortfall where checked; the remainder is of unknown origin. For this sample the table gives tens of thousands of clones, of which just under 80% were detected only once. Of the sample, about 4.2% falls within the top ten clones. The sequencing sample was made of PBMCs. The receptor source for this set is a male donor in good health and CMV-seropositive.

The chain has TRBV6-1 and TRBJ2-3; 11 nucleotides align to TRBD2. From germline, CDR1 is MNHNS and CDR2 SASEGT. This CDR3 contains 16 residues. With V trimmed by 4 bases and J by 1 base, 4 bases remained unmatched. This CDR3 is CASSGLTSGGTDTQYF. DNA of the CDR3: TGTGCCAGCAGTGGCTTGACTAGCGGGGGCACAGATACGCAGTATTTT.

The chain carries TRBV27 and TRBJ2-7; 8 bases match TRBD1. Per the germline V gene, CDR1 is MNHEY and CDR2 is SMNVEV (reference sequence). This CDR3 region has 17 residues. Trimming at V came to 6 bases and at J to 0 bases, leaving 13 bases not matched to a gene. The CDR3 sequence is CASSDIPGTGGSYEQYF. In nucleotides, the CDR3 is TGTGCCAGCAGCGACATACCCGGAACAGGGGGCTCCTACGAGCAGTACTTC.

This clone was observed a single time. This chain's CDR3 is CASSHRKGEREKLFF. DNA for the CDR3: TGCGCCAGCAGCCATCGAAAGGGGGAGAGAGAAAAACTGTTTTTT. J is TRBJ1-4 and V is TRBV4-1; possible D gene TRBD1, 6 bases. V was shortened by 3 bases and J by 8 bases, with 16 bases between the two germline ends. The CDR3 covers 15 residues. CDR1 is MGHRA and CDR2 is YSYEKL in the germline V gene.

The gene calls are TRBV5-3 and TRBJ2-5; maybe TRBD2 (5 bases). TRBV5-3 is recorded as an ORF, its role being uncertain. The CDR3 is 14 residues long. The V and J ends lost 0 bases and 5 bases respectively, with 11 bases between them. CDR3 residues: CARSLERVVETQYF. The CDR3 bases are TGTGCCAGAAGCTTGGAGAGGGTTGTGGAGACCCAGTACTTC.

As to this clone: An end of the junction does not agree with germline; a read error may underlie this. V gene TRBV30 combines with J gene TRBJ2-7; the D is unclear. This CDR3 is built from 13 residues. Germline V CDR1 and CDR2: GTSNPN, SVGIG (reference sequence). The CDR3 loop is CAWSPLRSSEQYF. CDR3 nucleotides: TGTGCCTGGAGTCCGCTTCGGTCCTCCGAGCAGTACTTC.

The V and J genes are TRBV4-2 and TRBJ2-1; 12 nucleotides line up with TRBD2. Germline CDR1 and CDR2: LGHNA and YNFKEQ. The CDR3 has 20 residues. Trimming took 1 base from V and 0 from J; bases not matched to a gene: 10. The CDR3 DNA follows: TGTGCCAGCAGCCAAGCTCCGGGACTAGCGGGTCGAATCTCCTACAATGAGCAGTTCTTC. Translating gives CASSQAPGLAGRISYNEQFF.

The V gene is TRBV4-1, the J gene TRBJ1-1; D gene ambiguous. Germline CDR1 reads MGHRA; CDR2 reads YSYEKL. The CDR3 spans 14 residues. The germline V and J ends were trimmed by 1 base and 1 base, with 7 bases remaining between them. The CDR3 coding sequence is TGCGCCAGCAGCCAAGCAGACACGAACACTGAAGCTTTCTTT. Its translation is CASSQADTNTEAFF.

This clone has just one count. The J gene is TRBJ2-1, the V gene TRBV28; 10 bases fit TRBD2. J gave up 8 bases and V 6 bases, and 13 bases lay outside the gene matches. The germline gives CDR1 MDHEN, CDR2 SYDVKM. The CDR3 has 16 residues. As DNA, the CDR3 is TGTGCCAGCAGGGGCAGCGGGGGGGCAACACAATATGAGCAGTTCTTC. As protein: CASRGSGGATQYEQFF.

V usage is TRBV30 and J usage is TRBJ1-4; D is unclear. CDR3 length: 13 residues. Trimming removed 1 base from V and 6 bases from J, with 9 bases in between. Germline CDR1 reads GTSNPN; CDR2 reads SVGIG (reference sequence). CDR3 nucleotide sequence: TGTGCCTGGAGTGGAGGGTTCGATGAAAAACTGTTTTTT. Amino acids: CAWSGGFDEKLFF. Looking up the rest from reference TRBV30 and TRBJ1-4 gives the full variable domain: SQTIHQWPATLVQPVGSPLSLECTVEGTSNPNLYWYRQAAGRGLQLLFYSVGIGQISSEVPQNLSASRPQDRQFILSSKKLLLSDSGFYLCAWSGGFDEKLFFGSGTQLSVL.

The gene calls are TRBV28 and TRBJ2-7, with D tentatively TRBD2 (6 bases). V was trimmed by 4 bases and J by 7 bases, leaving 11 bases between them. CDR3 length: 12 residues. In germline, CDR1 is MDHEN, CDR2 SYDVKM. CDR3 residues: CASSSGVGEQYF. In DNA form, the CDR3 reads TGTGCCAGCAGTTCGGGGGTAGGGGAGCAGTACTTC.

V and J are TRBV29-1 and TRBJ1-1; D ambiguous. V lost 7 bases to trimming and J lost 5 bases, with 8 bases between them. The CDR3 consists of 10 residues. Germline CDR1 is SQVTM and CDR2 is ANQGSEA. The CDR3 region has the DNA TGCAGCGGGTTGAGTACTGAAGCTTTCTTT. Protein product: CSGLSTEAFF.

This chain connects TRBV18 to TRBJ2-7; a weak D match, TRBD2 (5 bases). The germline CDR1 and CDR2 sequences are KGHSH and LQKENI. The CDR3 extends over 10 amino acids. With 6 bases removed from V and 7 bases from J, the gap between germline ends came to 7 bases. The CDR3 sequence: CASSSGEQYF. DNA of the CDR3: TGTGCCAGCTCCTCGGGGGAGCAGTACTTC.

This clone occurred once. This sequence joins TRBV5-1 and TRBJ2-1; D gene uncertain. Trimming removed 0 bases at V and 6 bases at J, with 7 bases between. CDR1 and CDR2 from the germline V gene are SGHRS and YFSETQ. This CDR3 is built from 13 residues. The CDR3: CASSLGQINEQFF. The CDR3 nucleotides read TGCGCCAGCAGCTTGGGACAAATCAATGAGCAGTTCTTC. Combining the CDR3 with reference TRBV5-1 and TRBJ2-1 gives the whole variable domain KAGVTQTPRYLIKTRGQQVTLSCSPISGHRSVSWYQQTPGQGLQFLFEYFSETQRNKGNFPGRFSGRQFSNSRSEMNVSTLELGDSALYLCASSLGQINEQFFGPGTRLTVL.

The chain combines TRBV30 with TRBJ1-2, with 9 bases that match TRBD1. The trim removed 2 bases at V and 7 bases at J, leaving 5 bases unmatched. The CDR3 totals 13 residues. Germline V gene data show CDR1 as GTSNPN and CDR2 as SVGIG (reference sequence). Written as DNA, the CDR3 is TGTGCCTGGAGTCAACAGGGGGCTGGTGGCTACACCTTC. Encoded protein: CAWSQQGAGGYTF.